The TCR beta chain described here comes from a study of breast tumors, draining lymph nodes, adjacent tissues. Overall study findings and caveats: Data fit most tumor T cells coming from lymph node, expanding in tumor. That most tumor T cells come from lymph nodes remained unproven. Tumors had less TCR diversity than lymph nodes, more than nontumor tissue.

About this clonotype itself: Its matching antigen is unknown.

One entry per CDR3 protein results from TCRdb running MiXCR on the multiplex PCR reads. In the table there are about 130,000 distinct CDR3 sequences, about 20% of which are singletons. The lymph nodes were axillary draining lymph nodes from breast cancer patients. The CDR3 is 13 amino acids. Germline V lookup: CDR1 MDHEN, CDR2 SYDVKM. Trimming stripped 7 bases from V and 0 bases from J, with 7 bases between. The TCR sequence derives from a female donor with breast cancer. Some clones in this sample may be carry-over from other donors' samples. Material for sequencing was axillary lymph node tissue. The V gene is TRBV28, the J gene TRBJ1-5; D call uncertain. The CDR3 region is CASTSFSNQPQHF. DNA of the CDR3: TGTGCCAGCACTTCATTTAGCAATCAGCCCCAGCATTTT.